Below are 10 T cell receptor beta chains sequenced from a single sample in a study of graft-versus-host responses after intestinal transplantation. Intraepithelial and lamina propria lymphocytes were freed from processed graft tissue. Here immunoSEQ multiplex PCR was the method, and the copy in TCRdb shows in-frame clones only, minus some. The table has 4,500 or so clones, approximately 70% seen once; the top ten hold approximately 8%. The specimen comprised ileum tissue, sampled 17 days after transplant. These receptors were obtained from a human patient who received an intestinal transplant, so some T cells may come from the graft donor.

The rearrangement uses TRBV6-5 and TRBJ1-1, with D possibly TRBD1 on 5 matching bases. The V gene lost 2 bases and the J gene lost 5 bases, with 12 bases spanning the gap. Germline V gene data show CDR1 as MNHEY and CDR2 as SVGAGI. The CDR3 has 14 amino acids. This CDR3 reads CASSYGRVGTEAFF. The CDR3 coding sequence is TGTGCCAGCAGTTACGGCAGGGTAGGAACTGAAGCTTTCTTT.

The V call is TRBV18, the J call TRBJ2-3; no clear D gene. V was cut by 6 bases and J by 1 base, with 11 bases left in between. Germline loops: CDR1 KGHSH, CDR2 LQKENI. The CDR3 runs to 14 residues. CDR3 residues: CASSSLTGTDTQYF. CDR3 in DNA: TGTGCCAGCTCCTCCCTTACAGGCACAGATACGCAGTATTTT.

The table lists this clone with a few counts. The same CDR3 also results from other DNA sequences found in this sample. The V gene is TRBV6-1, the J gene TRBJ2-5; TRBD1 might be the D (5 bases). Trimming shortened V by 3 bases and J by 0 bases, and 5 bases separated the two germline ends. The germline gives CDR1 MNHNS, CDR2 SASEGT. The CDR3 contains 13 residues. The CDR3 reads CASSEDNQETQYF. The CDR3 DNA follows: TGTGCCAGCAGTGAGGACAACCAAGAGACCCAGTACTTC.

For this clone: The same CDR3 can be traced to other DNA sequences in this sample. The gene calls are TRBV6-5 and TRBJ2-3, with TRBD2 matching 9 bases. This CDR3 spans 15 amino acids. The germline V gene encodes CDR1 MNHEY and CDR2 SVGAGI. Trimming removed 4 bases from V and 1 base from J; junction bases left unmatched: 3. The chain's CDR3 is CASSSLAGGTDTQYF. CDR3 sequence (DNA): TGTGCCAGCAGTTCCTTAGCGGGGGGCACAGATACGCAGTATTTT.

This rearrangement joins TRBV6-5 to TRBJ1-2, with a tentative D call TRBD1 (6 bases). CDR1 MNHEY and CDR2 SVGAGI come from the germline V gene. V lost 2 bases to trimming and J lost 8 bases, with 18 bases between them. The CDR3 totals 15 residues. The CDR3 DNA reads as TGTGCCAGCAGTTACGCGGCAGGGGCCCCCGGAGGCTACACCTTC. Its translation: CASSYAAGAPGGYTF.

A single count supports this clone. V usage is TRBV30 and J usage is TRBJ2-1; tentative D call: TRBD1 (6 bases). Germline CDR1 and CDR2: GTSNPN and SVGIG (reference sequence). This CDR3 comprises 16 residues. Trimming took 0 bases from V and 8 from J, leaving 20 bases between them. CDR3: CAWSVLGQGQRDEQFF. CDR3 in DNA: TGTGCCTGGAGTGTACTAGGGCAGGGGCAAAGGGATGAGCAGTTCTTC. Combining the CDR3 with reference TRBV30 and TRBJ2-1 gives the whole variable domain SQTIHQWPATLVQPVGSPLSLECTVEGTSNPNLYWYRQAAGRGLQLLFYSVGIGQISSEVPQNLSASRPQDRQFILSSKKLLLSDSGFYLCAWSVLGQGQRDEQFFGPGTRLTVL.

The rearrangement links TRBV13 to TRBJ1-3, with 11 bases aligning to TRBD1. There are 17 residues in the CDR3. Germline CDR1 is PRHDT and CDR2 is FYEKMQ (reference sequence). V was pared by 5 bases and J by 2 bases, with 8 bases of the junction left unmatched. CDR3 residues: CASSPWGDRGAGNTIYF. The CDR3 nucleotides read TGTGCCAGCAGCCCATGGGGGGACAGGGGGGCTGGAAACACCATATATTTT.

V and J are TRBV5-4 and TRBJ2-5, with 7 bases identical to TRBD1. CDR1 and CDR2 (germline): SGHNT, YYREEE (reference sequence). This CDR3 is 14 amino acids long. V shed 2 bases, J shed 9 bases, and the junction held 10 bases outside the gene matches. The CDR3, as DNA: TGTGCCAGCAGCTTTCAGGGGGAGATGAGAGCCCAGTACTTC. Its translation is CASSFQGEMRAQYF.

The chain uses TRBV5-4 and TRBJ2-3, with D perhaps TRBD2 (6 bases). CDR3 length equals 14 residues. V gave up 1 base and J gave up 3 bases, with 9 bases separating them. Per the germline V gene, CDR1 is SGHNT and CDR2 is YYREEE (reference sequence). The CDR3 region has the DNA TGTGCCAGCAGCTTGTGGGGGGTGACAGATACGCAGTATTTT. Its translation: CASSLWGVTDTQYF. Supplemented by reference TRBV5-4 and TRBJ2-3, the full variable domain reads ETGVTQSPTHLIKTRGQQVTLRCSSQSGHNTVSWYQQALGQGPQFIFQYYREEENGRGNFPPRFSGLQFPNYSSELNVNALELDDSALYLCASSLWGVTDTQYFGPGTRLTVL.

V usage is TRBV6-5 and J usage is TRBJ1-4; TRBD1 agrees at 7 bases. Per germline, CDR1 MNHEY and CDR2 SVGAGI. Losses at the gene ends were 3 bases for V and 6 bases for J; bases not matched to a gene: 4. CDR3 size: 14 residues. The CDR3 is CASSYVQGYEKLFF. The DNA for the CDR3 is TGTGCCAGCAGTTATGTACAGGGGTATGAAAAACTGTTTTTT.